The 10 T cell receptor beta chains below all came from one sample that was sequenced in a study of blood T cell repertoires in COVID-19. Only in-frame clones appear in the TCRdb table, and some are missing; sequencing was by immunoSEQ multiplex PCR. This table holds approximately 450,000 clones, approximately 92% found once. Sequenced: PBMCs or T cells enriched from blood (not recorded which). The source is a man aged 25 to 40 who had recovered from COVID-19.

The rearrangement uses TRBV7-6 and TRBJ2-1; tentative D call: TRBD2 (6 bases). V dropped 1 base and J dropped 0 bases, with 13 bases sitting between them. Per germline, CDR1 SGHVS and CDR2 FNYEAQ. The CDR3 contains 17 residues. Here the CDR3 DNA reads TGTGCCAGCAGCTTAGGATCTAGCGCGAGCTCCTACAATGAGCAGTTCTTC. It is translated as CASSLGSSASSYNEQFF. Together with reference TRBV7-6 and TRBJ2-1, the CDR3 gives the full variable domain: GAGVSQSPRYKVTKRGQDVALRCDPISGHVSLYWYRQALGQGPEFLTYFNYEAQQDKSGLPNDRFSAERPEGSISTLTIQRTEQRDSAMYRCASSLGSSASSYNEQFFGPGTRLTVL.

The J gene is TRBJ1-5, the V gene TRBV28, with TRBD1 identical over 9 bases. The CDR3 has 15 residues. After removal of 7 bases from V and 6 bases from J, the junction contained 10 bases not matched to a gene. Germline CDR1 and CDR2: MDHEN and SYDVKM. CDR3 loop: CASTTGGWAGQPQHF. The CDR3 DNA reads TGTGCCAGCACGACAGGGGGATGGGCAGGTCAGCCCCAGCATTTT. The full variable domain, with the rest looked up from reference TRBV28 and TRBJ1-5, is DVKVTQSSRYLVKRTGEKVFLECVQDMDHENMFWYRQDPGLGLRLIYFSYDVKMKEKGDIPEGYSVSREKKERFSLILESASTNQTSMYLCASTTGGWAGQPQHFGDGTRLSIL.

The CDR3 here is CASGLGQGVYNEQFF. CDR3 nucleotide sequence: TGTGCTAGTGGTTTGGGACAGGGAGTTTACAATGAGCAGTTCTTC. The V call is TRBV12-5, the J call TRBJ2-1, with 7 bases matching TRBD1. CDR1 and CDR2 (germline): LGHNT, FRNRAP. The CDR3 is 15 residues long. Trimming cost V 1 base and J 4 bases; bases outside gene matches: 4.

The CDR3 here is CASSPGTSGSTGELFF. As DNA, the CDR3 is TGCGCCAGCAGCCCCGGGACTAGCGGGAGCACCGGGGAGCTGTTTTTT. V and J are TRBV5-1 and TRBJ2-2, with 14 bases matching TRBD2. V lost 4 bases, J lost 4 bases, and 3 bases stayed unmatched. This CDR3 has 16 residues. Germline lookup yields CDR1 SGHRS and CDR2 YFSETQ.

The V and J genes are TRBV7-9 and TRBJ2-7, with TRBD2 identical over 10 bases. The V gene end was trimmed by 5 bases and the J gene end by 5 bases; junction bases not matched to a gene: 6. From germline, CDR1 is SEHNR and CDR2 FQNEAQ (reference sequence). There are 14 residues in the CDR3. CDR3 loop: CASSQTSGLHEQYF. The CDR3 coding sequence is TGTGCCAGCAGCCAGACTAGCGGGCTTCACGAGCAGTACTTC.

This clone was picked up a small number of times. This chain joins TRBV2 and TRBJ1-5, with 7 nucleotides matching TRBD1. V was pared by 7 bases and J by 4 bases, with 4 bases of the junction left unmatched. From germline, CDR1 is SNHLY and CDR2 FYNNEI. The CDR3 consists of 13 residues. In DNA form, the CDR3 reads TGTGCCAGCAAAGGGGGCAGGAATCAGCCCCAGCATTTT. This translates into CASKGGRNQPQHF.

The V and J genes are TRBV7-9 and TRBJ1-5; D is possibly TRBD1 (6 bases). Trimming took off 8 bases at V and 9 bases at J, with 14 bases between the two ends. Per germline, CDR1 SEHNR and CDR2 FQNEAQ (reference sequence). The CDR3 spans 12 residues. The CDR3, as DNA: TGTGCCAGCGGGGCTCTAGGGGGGCCCCAGCATTTT. Translation gives CASGALGGPQHF. Together with reference TRBV7-9 and TRBJ1-5, the CDR3 gives the full variable domain: DTGVSQNPRHKITKRGQNVTFRCDPISEHNRLYWYRQTLGQGPEFLTYFQNEAQLEKSRLLSDRFSAERPKGSFSTLEIQRTEQGDSAMYLCASGALGGPQHFGDGTRLSIL.

The rearrangement links TRBV29-1 to TRBJ2-1, with TRBD2 matching over 9 bases. The germline V gene has CDR1 SQVTM and CDR2 ANQGSEA. Trimming removed 4 bases from V and 1 base from J; junction bases left unmatched: 5. The CDR3 runs 15 residues. The CDR3 region is CSVGLAGDSYNEQFF. The CDR3 DNA follows: TGCAGCGTTGGATTAGCGGGAGATTCCTACAATGAGCAGTTCTTC.

This sequence joins TRBV7-2 and TRBJ2-1, with D maybe TRBD1 (5 bases). Trimming removed 5 bases from V and 4 bases from J, with 15 bases in between. CDR1 is SGHTA and CDR2 is FQGNSA in the germline V gene. There are 15 residues in the CDR3. The DNA of the CDR3 is TGTGCCAGCAGCCCCATTGAGGACATTTACAATGAGCAGTTCTTC. Protein product: CASSPIEDIYNEQFF.

CDR3 nucleotides: TGTGCCAGCACCCCGCAGCGTAACTATGGCTACACCTTC. Translating it yields CASTPQRNYGYTF. The chain recombines TRBV3-1 (or the pseudogene TRBV3-2) with TRBJ1-2; unclear D gene. V shed 7 bases and J shed 1 base, with 10 bases lying between them. Germline V gives CDR1 LGHDT, CDR2 YNNKEL (reference sequence). The CDR3 runs to 13 residues.